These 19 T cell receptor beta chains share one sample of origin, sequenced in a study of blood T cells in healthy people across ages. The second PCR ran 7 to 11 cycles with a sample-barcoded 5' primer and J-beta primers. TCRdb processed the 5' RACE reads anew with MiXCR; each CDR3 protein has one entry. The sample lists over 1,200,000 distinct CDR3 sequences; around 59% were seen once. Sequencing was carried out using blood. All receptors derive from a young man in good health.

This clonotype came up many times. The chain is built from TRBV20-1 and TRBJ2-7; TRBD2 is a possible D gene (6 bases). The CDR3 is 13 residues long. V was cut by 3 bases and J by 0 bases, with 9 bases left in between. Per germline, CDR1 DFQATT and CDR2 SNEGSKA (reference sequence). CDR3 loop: CSARGGPSYEQYF. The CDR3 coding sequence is TGCAGTGCTAGGGGAGGTCCCTCCTACGAGCAGTACTTC.

The CDR3 region has the DNA TGTGCCATCAGTGAGCCCCCAATGAAGAATGGCTACACCTTC. As protein: CAISEPPMKNGYTF. The chain is built from TRBV10-3 and TRBJ1-2; the D is unclear. Germline CDR1 ENHRY, CDR2 SYGVKD. The CDR3 consists of 14 residues. V was trimmed by 2 bases and J by 6 bases, leaving 13 bases between them.

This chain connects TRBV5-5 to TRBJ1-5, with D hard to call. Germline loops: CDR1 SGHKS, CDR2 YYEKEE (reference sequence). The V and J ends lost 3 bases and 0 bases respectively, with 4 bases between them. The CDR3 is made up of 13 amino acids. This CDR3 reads CASSCSSNQPQHF. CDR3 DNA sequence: TGTGCCAGCAGCTGCTCTAGCAATCAGCCCCAGCATTTT.

DNA for the CDR3: TGTGCCAGCAGTGGACCTAGGGTCCTTTCCTACGAGCAGTACTTC. Protein sequence: CASSGPRVLSYEQYF. This chain connects TRBV2 to TRBJ2-7; D is undetermined. Germline-derived CDR1 and CDR2 are SNHLY and FYNNEI. The V gene lost 4 bases and the J gene lost 1 base, with 14 bases spanning the gap. This CDR3 is built from 15 residues.

CDR3 bases: TGTGCCAGCAGTGGAGTGAGCGGGGGGGTAGACACAGATACGCAGTATTTT. It specifies CASSGVSGGVDTDTQYF. This chain connects TRBV12-3 or TRBV12-4 to TRBJ2-3; 10 bases fit TRBD2. The ends lost 5 bases at V and 2 bases at J; junction bases unmatched: 10. CDR3 length equals 17 residues.

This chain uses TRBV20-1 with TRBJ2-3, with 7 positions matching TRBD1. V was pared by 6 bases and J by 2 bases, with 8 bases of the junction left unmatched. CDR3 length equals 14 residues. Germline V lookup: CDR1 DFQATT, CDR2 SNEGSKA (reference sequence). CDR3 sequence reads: CSAGTAVYTDTQYF. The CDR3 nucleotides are TGCAGTGCCGGGACAGCCGTTTACACAGATACGCAGTATTTT.

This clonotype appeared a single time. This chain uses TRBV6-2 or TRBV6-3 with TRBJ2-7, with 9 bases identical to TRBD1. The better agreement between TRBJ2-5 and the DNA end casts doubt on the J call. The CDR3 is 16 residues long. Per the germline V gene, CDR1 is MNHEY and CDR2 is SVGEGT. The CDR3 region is CASRNFPGQGVETQYF. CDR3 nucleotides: TGTGCCAGCAGAAATTTTCCGGGACAGGGTGTGGAGACCCAGTACTTC.

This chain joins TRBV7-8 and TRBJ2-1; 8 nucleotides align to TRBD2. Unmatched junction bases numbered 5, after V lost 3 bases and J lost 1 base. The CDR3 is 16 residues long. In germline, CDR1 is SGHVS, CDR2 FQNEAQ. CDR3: CASSFSLADSYNEQFF. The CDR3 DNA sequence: TGTGCCAGCAGCTTTTCACTAGCGGATTCCTACAATGAGCAGTTCTTC. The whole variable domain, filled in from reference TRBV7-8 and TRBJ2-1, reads GAGVSQSPRYKVAKRGQDVALRCDPISGHVSLFWYQQALGQGPEFLTYFQNEAQLDKSGLPSDRFFAERPEGSVSTLKIQRTQQEDSAVYLCASSFSLADSYNEQFFGPGTRLTVL.

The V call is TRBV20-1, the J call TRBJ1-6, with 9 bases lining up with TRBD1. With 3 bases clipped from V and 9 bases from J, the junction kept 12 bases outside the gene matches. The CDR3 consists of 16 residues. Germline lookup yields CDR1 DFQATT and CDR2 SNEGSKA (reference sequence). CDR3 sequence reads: CSARPRTGVSSSPLHF. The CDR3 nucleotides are TGCAGTGCTAGGCCCCGGACAGGGGTTTCGAGTTCACCCCTCCACTTT.

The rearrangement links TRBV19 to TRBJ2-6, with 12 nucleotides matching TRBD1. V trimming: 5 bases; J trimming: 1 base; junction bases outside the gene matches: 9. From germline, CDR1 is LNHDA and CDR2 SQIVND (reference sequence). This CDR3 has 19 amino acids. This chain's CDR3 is CASSLSGTGGFSGANVLTF. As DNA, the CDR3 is TGTGCCAGTAGTTTGTCCGGGACAGGGGGCTTTTCTGGGGCCAACGTCCTGACTTTC. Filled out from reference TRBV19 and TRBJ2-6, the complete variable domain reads DGGITQSPKYLFRKEGQNVTLSCEQNLNHDAMYWYRQDPGQGLRLIYYSQIVNDFQKGDIAEGYSVSREKKESFPLTVTSAQKNPTAFYLCASSLSGTGGFSGANVLTFGAGSRLTVL.

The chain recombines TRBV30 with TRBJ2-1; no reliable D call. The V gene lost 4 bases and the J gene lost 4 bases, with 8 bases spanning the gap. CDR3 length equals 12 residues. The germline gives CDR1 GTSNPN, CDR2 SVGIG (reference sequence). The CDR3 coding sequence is TGTGCCTGGACCGCGGCGTACAATGAGCAGTTCTTC. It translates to CAWTAAYNEQFF.

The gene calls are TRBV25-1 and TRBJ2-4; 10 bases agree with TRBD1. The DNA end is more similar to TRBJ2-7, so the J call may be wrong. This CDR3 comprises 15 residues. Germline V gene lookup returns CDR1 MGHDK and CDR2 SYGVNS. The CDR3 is CASSSRQGAFYEQYF. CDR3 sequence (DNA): TGTGCCAGCAGTAGCAGACAGGGGGCTTTTTACGAGCAGTACTTC.

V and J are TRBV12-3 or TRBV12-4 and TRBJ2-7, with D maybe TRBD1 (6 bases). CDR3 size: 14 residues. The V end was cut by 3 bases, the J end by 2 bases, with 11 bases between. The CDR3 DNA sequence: TGTGCCAGCAGTTTGGTGGACAGTCCCTACGAGCAGTACTTC. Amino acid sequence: CASSLVDSPYEQYF.

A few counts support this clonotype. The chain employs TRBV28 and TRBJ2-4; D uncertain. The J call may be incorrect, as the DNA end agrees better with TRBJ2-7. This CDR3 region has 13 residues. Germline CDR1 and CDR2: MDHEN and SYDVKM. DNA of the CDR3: TGTGCCAGCAGTTTGTACCGGACCTACGAGCAGTACTTC. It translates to CASSLYRTYEQYF.

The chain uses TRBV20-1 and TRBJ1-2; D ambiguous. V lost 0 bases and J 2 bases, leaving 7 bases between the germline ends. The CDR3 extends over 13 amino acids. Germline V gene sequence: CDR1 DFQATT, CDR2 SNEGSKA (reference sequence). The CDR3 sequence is CSARENRNYGYTF. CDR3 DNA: TGCAGTGCTAGAGAAAACCGCAACTATGGCTACACCTTC.

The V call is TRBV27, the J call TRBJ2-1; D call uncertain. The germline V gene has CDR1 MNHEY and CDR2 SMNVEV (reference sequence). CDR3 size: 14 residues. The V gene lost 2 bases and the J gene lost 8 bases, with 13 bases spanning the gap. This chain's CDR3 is CASSLGSPLDEQFF. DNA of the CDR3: TGTGCCAGCAGTTTAGGCTCGCCGCTCGATGAGCAGTTCTTC.

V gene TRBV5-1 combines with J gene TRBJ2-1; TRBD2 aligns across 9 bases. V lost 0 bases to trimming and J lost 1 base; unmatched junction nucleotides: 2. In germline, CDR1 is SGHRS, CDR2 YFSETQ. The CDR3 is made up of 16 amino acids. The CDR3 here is CASSLGAGGSYNEQFF. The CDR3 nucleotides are TGCGCCAGCAGCTTGGGCGCGGGAGGGTCCTACAATGAGCAGTTCTTC.

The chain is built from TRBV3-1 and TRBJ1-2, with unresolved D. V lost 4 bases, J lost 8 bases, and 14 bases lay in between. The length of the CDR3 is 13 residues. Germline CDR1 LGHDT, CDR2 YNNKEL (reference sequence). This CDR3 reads CASSRELGGGYTF. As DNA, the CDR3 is TGTGCCAGCAGCCGAGAGTTAGGTGGCGGCTACACCTTC.

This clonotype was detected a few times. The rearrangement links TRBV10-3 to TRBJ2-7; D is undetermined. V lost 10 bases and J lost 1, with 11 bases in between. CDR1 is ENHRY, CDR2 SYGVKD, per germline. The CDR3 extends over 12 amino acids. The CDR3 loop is CATLDNSYEQYF. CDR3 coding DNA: TGTGCCACCCTAGACAATTCCTACGAGCAGTACTTC.